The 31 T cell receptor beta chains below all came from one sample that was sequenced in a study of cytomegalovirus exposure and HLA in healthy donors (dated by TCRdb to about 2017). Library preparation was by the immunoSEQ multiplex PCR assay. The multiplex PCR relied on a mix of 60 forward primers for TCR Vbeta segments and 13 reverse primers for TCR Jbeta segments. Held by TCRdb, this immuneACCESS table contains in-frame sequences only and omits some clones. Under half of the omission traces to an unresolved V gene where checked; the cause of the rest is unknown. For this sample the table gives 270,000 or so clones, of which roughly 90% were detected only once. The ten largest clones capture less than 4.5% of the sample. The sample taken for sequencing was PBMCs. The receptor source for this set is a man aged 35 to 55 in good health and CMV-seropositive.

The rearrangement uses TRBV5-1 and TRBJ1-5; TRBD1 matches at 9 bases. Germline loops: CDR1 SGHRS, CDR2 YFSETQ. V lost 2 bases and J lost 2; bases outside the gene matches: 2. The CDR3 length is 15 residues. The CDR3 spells CASSFGQGRNQPQHF. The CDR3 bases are TGCGCCAGCAGCTTTGGACAGGGGCGCAATCAGCCCCAGCATTTT.

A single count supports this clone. The CDR3 DNA sequence: TGTGCCTGGAGTCAACAGGGGGGGAATGAGCAGTTCTTC. The encoded protein is CAWSQQGGNEQFF. The chain has TRBV30 and TRBJ2-1; weak D call: TRBD1 (8 bases). V was shortened by 2 bases and J by 7 bases, with 12 bases between the two germline ends. CDR1 is GTSNPN, CDR2 SVGIG, per germline (reference sequence). The CDR3 has 13 amino acids.

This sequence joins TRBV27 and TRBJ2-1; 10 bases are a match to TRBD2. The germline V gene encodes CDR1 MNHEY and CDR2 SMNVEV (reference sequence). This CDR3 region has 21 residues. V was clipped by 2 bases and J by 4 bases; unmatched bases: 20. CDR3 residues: CASSLEVWSGRVLALYNEQFF. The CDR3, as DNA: TGTGCCAGCAGTTTAGAAGTGTGGAGCGGGAGGGTATTGGCGCTATACAATGAGCAGTTCTTC.

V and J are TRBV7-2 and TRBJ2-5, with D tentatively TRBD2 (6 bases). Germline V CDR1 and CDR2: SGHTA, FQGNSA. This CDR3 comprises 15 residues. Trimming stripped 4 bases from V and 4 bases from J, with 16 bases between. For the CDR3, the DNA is TGTGCCAGCAGCTCCCTTAGGGAGGCCCCAGAGACCCAGTACTTC. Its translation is CASSSLREAPETQYF.

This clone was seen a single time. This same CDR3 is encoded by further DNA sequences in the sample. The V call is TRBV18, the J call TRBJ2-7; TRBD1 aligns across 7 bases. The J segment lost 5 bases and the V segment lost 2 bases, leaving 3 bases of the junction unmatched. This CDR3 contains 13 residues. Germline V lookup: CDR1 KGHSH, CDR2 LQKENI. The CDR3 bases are TGTGCCAGCTCACCAACAGGGGTGGACGAGCAGTACTTC. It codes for CASSPTGVDEQYF.

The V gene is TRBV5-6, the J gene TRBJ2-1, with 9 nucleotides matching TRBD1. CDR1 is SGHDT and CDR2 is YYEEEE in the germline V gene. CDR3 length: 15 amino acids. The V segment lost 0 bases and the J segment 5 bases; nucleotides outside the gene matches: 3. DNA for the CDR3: TGTGCCAGCAGCTTGGGACAGGGGGGAGACAATGAGCAGTTCTTC. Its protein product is CASSLGQGGDNEQFF.

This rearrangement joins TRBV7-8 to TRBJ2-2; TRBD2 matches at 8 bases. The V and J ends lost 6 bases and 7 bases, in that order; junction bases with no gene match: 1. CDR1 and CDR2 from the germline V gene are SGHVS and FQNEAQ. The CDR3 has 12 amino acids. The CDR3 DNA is TGTGCCAGCAGGACTAGCGTCGGGGAGCTGTTTTTT. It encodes CASRTSVGELFF.

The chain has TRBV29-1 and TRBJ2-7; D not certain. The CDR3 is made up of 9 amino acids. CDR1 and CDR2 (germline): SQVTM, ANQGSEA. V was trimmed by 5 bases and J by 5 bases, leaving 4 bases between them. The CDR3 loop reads CSVTNEQYF. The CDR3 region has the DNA TGCAGCGTTACAAACGAGCAGTACTTC.

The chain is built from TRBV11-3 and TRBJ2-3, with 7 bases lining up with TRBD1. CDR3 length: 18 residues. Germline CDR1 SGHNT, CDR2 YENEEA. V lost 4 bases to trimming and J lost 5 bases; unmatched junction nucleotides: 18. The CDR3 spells CASSWGQFGVTHGDTQYF. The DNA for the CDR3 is TGTGCCAGCAGCTGGGGACAGTTTGGGGTCACACACGGAGATACGCAGTATTTT.

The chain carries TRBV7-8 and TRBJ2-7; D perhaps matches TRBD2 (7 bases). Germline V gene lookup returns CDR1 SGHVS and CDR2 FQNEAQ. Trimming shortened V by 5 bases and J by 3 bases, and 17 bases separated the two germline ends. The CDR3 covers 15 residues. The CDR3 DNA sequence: TGTGCCAGCAGCCATAGGGGGGGGCATGGCTACGAGCAGTACTTC. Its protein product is CASSHRGGHGYEQYF.

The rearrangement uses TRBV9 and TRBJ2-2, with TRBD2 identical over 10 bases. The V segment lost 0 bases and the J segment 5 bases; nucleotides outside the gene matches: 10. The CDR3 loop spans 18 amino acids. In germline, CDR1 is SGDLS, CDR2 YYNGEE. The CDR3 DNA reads TGTGCCAGCAGCGTAGGTTCCCTAGCGGGAGTTGGGACCGGGGAGCTGTTTTTT. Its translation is CASSVGSLAGVGTGELFF.

Here the CDR3 reads CASSPRTSGTNEQFF. Here the CDR3 DNA reads TGTGCCAGCAGTCCAAGGACTAGCGGGACCAATGAGCAGTTCTTC. V and J are TRBV27 and TRBJ2-1, with TRBD2 matching 12 bases. The CDR3 contains 15 residues. Germline V gives CDR1 MNHEY, CDR2 SMNVEV (reference sequence). J was trimmed by 6 bases and V by 5 bases; bases with no gene match: 5.

The CDR3 loop reads CASSQDARTTGYEQYF. CDR3 coding DNA: TGCGCCAGCAGCCAAGATGCGCGGACAACCGGCTACGAGCAGTACTTC. The chain is built from TRBV4-3 and TRBJ2-5; tentative D call: TRBD1 (5 bases). The J call is doubtful: the DNA matches TRBJ2-7 better. Germline V CDR1 and CDR2: LGHNA, YSLEER. The CDR3 runs to 16 residues.

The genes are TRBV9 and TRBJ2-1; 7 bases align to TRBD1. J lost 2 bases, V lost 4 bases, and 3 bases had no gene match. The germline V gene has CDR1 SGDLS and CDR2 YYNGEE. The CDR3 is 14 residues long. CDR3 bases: TGTGCCAGCAGCCCCGACAGGGCCTACAATGAGCAGTTCTTC. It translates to CASSPDRAYNEQFF.

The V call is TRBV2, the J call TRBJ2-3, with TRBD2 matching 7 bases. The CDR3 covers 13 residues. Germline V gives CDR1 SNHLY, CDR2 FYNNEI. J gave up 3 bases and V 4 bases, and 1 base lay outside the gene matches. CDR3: CASSGEGTDTQYF. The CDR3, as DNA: TGTGCCAGCAGTGGGGAGGGAACAGATACGCAGTATTTT.

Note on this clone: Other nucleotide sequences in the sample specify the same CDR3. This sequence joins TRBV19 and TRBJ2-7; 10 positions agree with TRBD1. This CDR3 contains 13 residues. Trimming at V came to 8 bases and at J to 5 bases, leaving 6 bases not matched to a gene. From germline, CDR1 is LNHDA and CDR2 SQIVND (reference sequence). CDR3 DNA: TGTGCCAGTTCCCGGGACAGGGGAGACGAGCAGTACTTC. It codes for CASSRDRGDEQYF. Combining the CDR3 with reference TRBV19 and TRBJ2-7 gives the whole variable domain DGGITQSPKYLFRKEGQNVTLSCEQNLNHDAMYWYRQDPGQGLRLIYYSQIVNDFQKGDIAEGYSVSREKKESFPLTVTSAQKNPTAFYLCASSRDRGDEQYFGPGTRLTVT.

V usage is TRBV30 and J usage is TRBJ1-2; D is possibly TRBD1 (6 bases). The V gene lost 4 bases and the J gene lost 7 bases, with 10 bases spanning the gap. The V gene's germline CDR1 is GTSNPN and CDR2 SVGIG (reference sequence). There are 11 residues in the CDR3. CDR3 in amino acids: CAWKGVAGYTF. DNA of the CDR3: TGTGCCTGGAAGGGGGTGGCTGGCTACACCTTC.

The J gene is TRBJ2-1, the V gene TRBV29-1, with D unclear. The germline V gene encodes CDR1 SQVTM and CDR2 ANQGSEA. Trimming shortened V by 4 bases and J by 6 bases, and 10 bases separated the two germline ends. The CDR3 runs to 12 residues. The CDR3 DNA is TGCAGCGTTGTTCCAGCGAGCAATGAGCAGTTCTTC. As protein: CSVVPASNEQFF.

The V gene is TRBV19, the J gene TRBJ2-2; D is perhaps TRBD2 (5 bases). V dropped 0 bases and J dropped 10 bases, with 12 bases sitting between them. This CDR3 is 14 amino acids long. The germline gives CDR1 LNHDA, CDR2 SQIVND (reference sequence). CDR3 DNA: TGTGCCAGTAGTATAGATCCGCGGGTGAAGGAGCTGTTTTTT. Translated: CASSIDPRVKELFF.

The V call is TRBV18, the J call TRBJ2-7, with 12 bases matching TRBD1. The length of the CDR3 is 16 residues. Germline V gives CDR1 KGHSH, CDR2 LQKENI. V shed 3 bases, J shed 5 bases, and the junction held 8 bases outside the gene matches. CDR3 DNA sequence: TGTGCCAGCTCACCCGTCTTCGGGACAGGGGGCGACGAGCAGTACTTC. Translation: CASSPVFGTGGDEQYF.

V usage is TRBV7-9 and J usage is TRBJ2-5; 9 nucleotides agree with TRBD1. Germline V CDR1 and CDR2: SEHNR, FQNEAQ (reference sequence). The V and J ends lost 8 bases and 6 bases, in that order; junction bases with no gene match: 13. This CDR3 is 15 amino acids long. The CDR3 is CASGPTGTGLQTQYF. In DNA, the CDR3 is TGTGCCAGCGGTCCAACCGGGACAGGGCTCCAGACCCAGTACTTC.

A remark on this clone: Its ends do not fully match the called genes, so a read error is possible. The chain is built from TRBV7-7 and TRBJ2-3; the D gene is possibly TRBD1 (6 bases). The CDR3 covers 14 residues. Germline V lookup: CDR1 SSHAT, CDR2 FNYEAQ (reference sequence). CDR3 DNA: TGTGCTAGCAGCTTGGGGACACGCACAGATACGCAGTATTTT. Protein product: CASSLGTRTDTQYF.

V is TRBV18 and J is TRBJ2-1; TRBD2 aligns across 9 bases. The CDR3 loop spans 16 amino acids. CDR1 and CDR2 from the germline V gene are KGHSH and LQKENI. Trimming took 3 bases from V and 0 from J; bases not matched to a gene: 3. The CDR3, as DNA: TGTGCCAGCTCACCTCGGACTAGCGCCTCCTACAATGAGCAGTTCTTC. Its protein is CASSPRTSASYNEQFF.

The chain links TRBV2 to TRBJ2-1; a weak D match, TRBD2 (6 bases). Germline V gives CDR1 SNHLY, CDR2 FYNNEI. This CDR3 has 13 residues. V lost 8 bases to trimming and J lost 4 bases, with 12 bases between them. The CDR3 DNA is TGTGCCAGCCGGGGAGGTCCTTACAATGAGCAGTTCTTC. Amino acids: CASRGGPYNEQFF.

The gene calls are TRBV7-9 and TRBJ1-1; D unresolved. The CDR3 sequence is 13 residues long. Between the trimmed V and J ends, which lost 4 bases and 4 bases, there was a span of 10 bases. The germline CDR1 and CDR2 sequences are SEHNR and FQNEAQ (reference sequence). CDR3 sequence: CASSSLGSTEAFF. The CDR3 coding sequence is TGTGCCAGCAGCTCCCTAGGGAGCACTGAAGCTTTCTTT.

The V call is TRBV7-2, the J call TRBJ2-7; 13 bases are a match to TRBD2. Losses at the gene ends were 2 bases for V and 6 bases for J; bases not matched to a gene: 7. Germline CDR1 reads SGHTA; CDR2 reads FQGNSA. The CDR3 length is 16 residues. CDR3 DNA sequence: TGTGCCAGCAGCTTATGGACTAGCGGGAGAATCGGCGAGCAGTACTTC. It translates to CASSLWTSGRIGEQYF. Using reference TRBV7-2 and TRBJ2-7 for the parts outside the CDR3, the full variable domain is GAGVSQSPSNKVTEKGKDVELRCDPISGHTALYWYRQSLGQGLEFLIYFQGNSAPDKSGLPSDRFSAERTGGSVSTLTIQRTQQEDSAVYLCASSLWTSGRIGEQYFGPGTRLTVT.

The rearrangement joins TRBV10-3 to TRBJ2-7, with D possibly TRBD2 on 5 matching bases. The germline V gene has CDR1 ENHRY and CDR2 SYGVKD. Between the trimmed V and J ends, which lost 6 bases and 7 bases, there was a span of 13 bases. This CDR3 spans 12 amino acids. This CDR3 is CAISAGVAEQYF. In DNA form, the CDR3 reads TGTGCCATCAGCGCCGGGGTGGCGGAGCAGTACTTC.

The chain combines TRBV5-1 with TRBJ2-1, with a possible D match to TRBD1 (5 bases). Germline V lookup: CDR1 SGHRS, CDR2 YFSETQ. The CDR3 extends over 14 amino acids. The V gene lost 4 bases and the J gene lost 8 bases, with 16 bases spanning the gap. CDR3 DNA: TGCGCCAGCAGCGGTGACCAGGGATTCGATGAGCAGTTCTTC. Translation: CASSGDQGFDEQFF.

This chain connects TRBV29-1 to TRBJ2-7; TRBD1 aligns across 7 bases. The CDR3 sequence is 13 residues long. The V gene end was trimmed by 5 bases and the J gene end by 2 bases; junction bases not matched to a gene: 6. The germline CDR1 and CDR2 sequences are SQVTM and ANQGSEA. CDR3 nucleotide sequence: TGCAGCGTTTACACAGGGGTAACCTACGAGCAGTACTTC. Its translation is CSVYTGVTYEQYF.

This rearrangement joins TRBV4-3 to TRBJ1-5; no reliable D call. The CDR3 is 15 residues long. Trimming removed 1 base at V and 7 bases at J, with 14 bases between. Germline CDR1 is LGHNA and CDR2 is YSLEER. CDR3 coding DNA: TGCGCCAGCAGCCAAGGCGCCAGCGATCAGCAGCCCCAGCATTTT. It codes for CASSQGASDQQPQHF.

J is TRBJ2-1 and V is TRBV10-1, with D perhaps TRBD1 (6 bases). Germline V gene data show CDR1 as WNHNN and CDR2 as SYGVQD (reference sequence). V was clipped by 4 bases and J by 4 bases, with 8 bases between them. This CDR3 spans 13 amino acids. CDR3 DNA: TGCGCCAGCAGTGTTGACAGGTACAATGAGCAGTTCTTC. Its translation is CASSVDRYNEQFF.